Presented here are 18 T cell receptor beta chains from one specimen sequenced in a study of CD8 T cells in Susac syndrome. RNA totalling about 0.45 to 1 ug underwent reverse transcription with random hexamers. TCRdb independently ran MiXCR on the immunoSEQ multiplex PCR reads; one entry per CDR3 protein. This sample has under 250,000 distinct CDR3 sequences, with about 94% found just once. Sequencing was done on a sample of CD4+ T cells from PBMCs. The receptor set was obtained from a human donor with Susac syndrome.

The V call is TRBV20-1, the J call TRBJ2-5; 10 bases fit TRBD2. V lost 5 bases to trimming and J lost 4 bases; unmatched junction nucleotides: 7. The CDR3 spans 14 residues. CDR1 and CDR2 from the germline V gene are DFQATT and SNEGSKA (reference sequence). The CDR3 DNA follows: TGCAGTGCTTTAGCGGGGGGACTCAGAGAGACCCAGTACTTC. Translation gives CSALAGGLRETQYF.

The CDR3 DNA follows: TGTGCCTGGAATAACAGGGGGAGCAATCAGCCCCAGCATTTT. Protein product: CAWNNRGSNQPQHF. The V and J genes are TRBV30 and TRBJ1-5, with 8 bases aligning to TRBD1. V trimming: 4 bases; J trimming: 1 base; junction bases outside the gene matches: 3. Germline V gene lookup returns CDR1 GTSNPN and CDR2 SVGIG (reference sequence). The CDR3 sequence is 14 residues long.

The chain is built from TRBV20-1 and TRBJ1-6; a weak D match, TRBD1 (5 bases). CDR3 size: 16 residues. Germline CDR1 is DFQATT and CDR2 is SNEGSKA (reference sequence). The ends were cut back, 1 base at V and 1 base at J, with 11 bases in the middle. CDR3 nucleotide sequence: TGCAGTGCTAGAGTCTTAGGGGAGTCCTATAATTCACCCCTCCACTTT. Encoded protein: CSARVLGESYNSPLHF.

This clonotype has only one observation. Written as DNA, the CDR3 is TGCGCCAGCAGCTCAGGGGGCGGCAACTACGAGCAGTACTTC. Translating gives CASSSGGGNYEQYF. This sequence joins TRBV5-1 and TRBJ2-7, with 8 bases identical to TRBD1. This CDR3 has 14 residues. Germline V lookup: CDR1 SGHRS, CDR2 YFSETQ. J gave up 3 bases and V 3 bases, and 5 bases lay outside the gene matches.

This clonotype was counted ten times or more. The chain combines TRBV11-3 with TRBJ1-1, with D hard to call. V was shortened by 7 bases and J by 8 bases, with 20 bases between the two germline ends. CDR1 SGHNT and CDR2 YENEEA come from the germline V gene. The CDR3 length is 14 residues. The CDR3: CASNPQPGLLEAFF. CDR3 sequence (DNA): TGTGCCAGCAACCCCCAACCGGGCCTCCTAGAAGCTTTCTTT.

This clonotype was detected once. The chain has TRBV29-1 and TRBJ2-7; 8 bases fit TRBD1. CDR1 SQVTM and CDR2 ANQGSEA come from the germline V gene. The CDR3 loop spans 12 amino acids. Trimming removed 5 bases from V and 5 bases from J; junction bases left unmatched: 5. CDR3 nucleotides: TGCAGCGTTCTAGGGACAGGAAACGAGCAGTACTTC. Amino acid sequence: CSVLGTGNEQYF.

The J gene is TRBJ1-3, the V gene TRBV30; TRBD1 matches at 9 bases. J gave up 1 base and V 7 bases, and 2 bases lay outside the gene matches. Germline-derived CDR1 and CDR2 are GTSNPN and SVGIG (reference sequence). This CDR3 comprises 13 residues. Written as DNA, the CDR3 is TGTGCCTTGACAGGGGGTTCTGGAAACACCATATATTTT. Encoded protein: CALTGGSGNTIYF.

The V call is TRBV3-1, the J call TRBJ1-3, with D possibly matching TRBD1 (6 bases). The CDR3 runs to 16 residues. V lost 2 bases and J lost 2, with 13 bases in between. The germline V gene has CDR1 LGHDT and CDR2 YNNKEL (reference sequence). CDR3 nucleotides: TGTGCCAGCAGCCAACTGGACAGCACTCCTGGAAACACCATATATTTT. As protein: CASSQLDSTPGNTIYF.

The V and J genes are TRBV6-5 and TRBJ2-5, with D unresolved. This CDR3 region has 14 residues. Germline-derived CDR1 and CDR2 are MNHEY and SVGAGI. Deletions cut 4 bases from V and 5 bases from J, with 14 bases between. For the CDR3, the DNA is TGTGCCAGCAGTTCCTCCCCGGTGGGCGAGACCCAGTACTTC. Translated, it gives CASSSSPVGETQYF.

The gene calls are TRBV29-1 and TRBJ2-5, with TRBD2 identical over 7 bases. The CDR3 is 14 amino acids. V shed 0 bases and J 5 bases; nucleotides not matched to a gene: 6. Germline V gene sequence: CDR1 SQVTM, CDR2 ANQGSEA. The CDR3 sequence: CSVEDNNGGETQYF. The CDR3 coding sequence is TGCAGCGTTGAAGATAACAACGGGGGGGAGACCCAGTACTTC.

V and J are TRBV20-1 and TRBJ1-6, with 8 nucleotides matching TRBD1. V gave up 4 bases and J gave up 7 bases; unmatched junction bases: 6. CDR3 length: 14 residues. Per the germline V gene, CDR1 is DFQATT and CDR2 is SNEGSKA (reference sequence). CDR3 in DNA: TGCAGTGCTACCCGACAGGGGAGGAATTCACCCCTCCACTTT. Protein product: CSATRQGRNSPLHF.

The V call is TRBV30, the J call TRBJ2-7; 7 bases agree with TRBD2. The CDR3 spans 14 residues. The V and J ends lost 2 bases and 0 bases, in that order; junction bases with no gene match: 4. The germline gives CDR1 GTSNPN, CDR2 SVGIG (reference sequence). CDR3 bases: TGTGCCTGGAGTTCCCGGGACTACTCCTACGAGCAGTACTTC. It yields the protein CAWSSRDYSYEQYF.

This clonotype was seen once. The CDR3 coding sequence is TGTGCCAGTAGTAAGACAGCACTTAACTATGGCTACACCTTC. This sequence encodes CASSKTALNYGYTF. This chain links TRBV19 with TRBJ1-2; the D gene is possibly TRBD1 (5 bases). Trimming cost V 4 bases and J 1 base, with 10 bases left between them. CDR3 length: 14 residues. Germline V gene data show CDR1 as LNHDA and CDR2 as SQIVND (reference sequence).

The chain employs TRBV2 and TRBJ1-2; the D gene is possibly TRBD1 (5 bases). Trimming left V 10 bases short and J 0 bases short, with 18 bases between. The CDR3 is 15 amino acids. The germline V gene encodes CDR1 SNHLY and CDR2 FYNNEI. CDR3 protein: CATNGGGTSNYGYTF. The DNA of the CDR3 is TGTGCCACGAACGGTGGGGGGACCTCTAACTATGGCTACACCTTC.

The chain links TRBV30 to TRBJ2-3, with D possibly being TRBD2 (6 bases). CDR3 size: 15 residues. Trimming stripped 3 bases from V and 5 bases from J, with 18 bases between. CDR1 and CDR2 from the germline V gene are GTSNPN and SVGIG (reference sequence). CDR3 protein: CAWSFFGGEEDTQYF. CDR3 coding DNA: TGTGCCTGGAGCTTTTTCGGAGGGGAGGAAGATACGCAGTATTTT.

CDR3 nucleotides: TGTGCTAGTGGATCAGGGGCAACTAATGAAAAACTGTTTTTT. It yields the protein CASGSGATNEKLFF. The chain is built from TRBV12-5 and TRBJ1-4; D might be TRBD1 (6 bases). Trimming left V 6 bases short and J 0 bases short, with 8 bases between. This CDR3 is built from 14 residues. The germline CDR1 and CDR2 sequences are LGHNT and FRNRAP.

This clonotype was found once. The chain carries TRBV3-1 and TRBJ2-7; D tentatively reads TRBD1 or TRBD2 (6 bases each). The CDR3 has 17 residues. The V end lost 6 bases, the J end lost 1 base, and 22 bases lay between the germline ends. The V gene's germline CDR1 is LGHDT and CDR2 YNNKEL (reference sequence). CDR3 in DNA: TGTGCCAGCAGTTTCTGGAGGGGACAACTCCCTTCCTACGAGCAGTACTTC. This codes for CASSFWRGQLPSYEQYF.

V and J are TRBV5-1 and TRBJ1-2; a possible D gene is TRBD1 (5 bases). The CDR3 length is 12 residues. Germline V gene sequence: CDR1 SGHRS, CDR2 YFSETQ. Between the trimmed V and J ends, which lost 4 bases and 6 bases, there was a span of 10 bases. CDR3 in DNA: TGCGCCAGCAGCCGTCAGGGAGATGGCTACACCTTC. This sequence encodes CASSRQGDGYTF.